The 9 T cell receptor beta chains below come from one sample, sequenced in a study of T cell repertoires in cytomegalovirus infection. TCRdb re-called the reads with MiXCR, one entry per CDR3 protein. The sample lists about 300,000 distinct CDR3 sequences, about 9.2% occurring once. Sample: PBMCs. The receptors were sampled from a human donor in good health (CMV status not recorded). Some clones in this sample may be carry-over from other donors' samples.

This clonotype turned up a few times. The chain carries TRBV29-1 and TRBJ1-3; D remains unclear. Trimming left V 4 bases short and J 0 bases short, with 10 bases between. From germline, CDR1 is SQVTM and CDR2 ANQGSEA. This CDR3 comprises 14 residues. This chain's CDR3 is CSVVNRSSGNTIYF. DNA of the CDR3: TGCAGCGTTGTAAACAGATCCTCTGGAAACACCATATATTTT.

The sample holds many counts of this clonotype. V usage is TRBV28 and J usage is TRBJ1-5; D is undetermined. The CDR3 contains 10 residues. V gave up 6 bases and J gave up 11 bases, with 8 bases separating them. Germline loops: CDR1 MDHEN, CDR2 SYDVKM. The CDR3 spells CASSYTSQHF. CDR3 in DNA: TGTGCCAGCAGCTACACGTCCCAGCATTTT.

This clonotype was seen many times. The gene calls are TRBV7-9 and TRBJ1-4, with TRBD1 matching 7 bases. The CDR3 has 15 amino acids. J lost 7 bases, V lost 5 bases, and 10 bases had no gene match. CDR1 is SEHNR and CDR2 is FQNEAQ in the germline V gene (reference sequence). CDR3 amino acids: CASSDKGAKAEKLFF. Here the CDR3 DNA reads TGTGCCAGCAGCGATAAGGGGGCAAAGGCTGAAAAACTGTTTTTT.

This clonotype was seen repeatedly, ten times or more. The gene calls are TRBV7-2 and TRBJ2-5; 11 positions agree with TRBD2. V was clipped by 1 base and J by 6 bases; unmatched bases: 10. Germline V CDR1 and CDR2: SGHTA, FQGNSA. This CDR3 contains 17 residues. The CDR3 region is CASSLGGSGGAHQTQYF. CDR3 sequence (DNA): TGTGCCAGCAGCTTAGGGGGTAGCGGGGGGGCCCATCAGACCCAGTACTTC.

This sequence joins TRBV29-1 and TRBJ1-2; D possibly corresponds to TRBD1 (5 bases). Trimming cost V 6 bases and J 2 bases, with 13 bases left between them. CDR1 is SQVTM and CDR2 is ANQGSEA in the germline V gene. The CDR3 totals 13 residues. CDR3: CSVAQGTNYGYTF. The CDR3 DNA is TGCAGCGTCGCTCAGGGTACAAACTATGGCTACACCTTC.

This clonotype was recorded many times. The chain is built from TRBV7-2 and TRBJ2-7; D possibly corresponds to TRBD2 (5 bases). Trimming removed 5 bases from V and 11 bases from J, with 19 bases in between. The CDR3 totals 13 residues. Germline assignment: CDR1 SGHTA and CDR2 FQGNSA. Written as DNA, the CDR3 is TGTGCCAGCAGCCAGAGGGCAGGCTCCGGGGAGTACTTC. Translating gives CASSQRAGSGEYF.

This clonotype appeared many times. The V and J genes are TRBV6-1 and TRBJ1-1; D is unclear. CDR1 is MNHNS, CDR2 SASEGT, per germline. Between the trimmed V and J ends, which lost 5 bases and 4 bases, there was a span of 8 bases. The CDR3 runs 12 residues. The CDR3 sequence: CASSTSGTEAFF. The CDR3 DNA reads TGTGCCAGCAGTACCAGCGGCACTGAAGCTTTCTTT.

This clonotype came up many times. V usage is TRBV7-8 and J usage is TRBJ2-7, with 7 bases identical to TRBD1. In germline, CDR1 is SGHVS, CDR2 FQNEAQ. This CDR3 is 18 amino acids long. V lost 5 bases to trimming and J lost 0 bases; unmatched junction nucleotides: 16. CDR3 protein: CASSRGQAGSMSSYEQYV. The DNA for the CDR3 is TGTGCCAGCAGCAGAGGACAGGCTGGTTCGATGAGCTCCTACGAGCAGTACGTC.

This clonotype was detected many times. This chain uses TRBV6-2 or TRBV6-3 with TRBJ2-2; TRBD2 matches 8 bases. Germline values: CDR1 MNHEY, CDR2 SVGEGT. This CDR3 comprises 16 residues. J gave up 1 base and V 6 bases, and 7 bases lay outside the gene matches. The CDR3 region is CASRTPGGVNTGELFF. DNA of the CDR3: TGTGCCAGCAGGACCCCCGGGGGGGTGAACACCGGGGAGCTGTTTTTT.